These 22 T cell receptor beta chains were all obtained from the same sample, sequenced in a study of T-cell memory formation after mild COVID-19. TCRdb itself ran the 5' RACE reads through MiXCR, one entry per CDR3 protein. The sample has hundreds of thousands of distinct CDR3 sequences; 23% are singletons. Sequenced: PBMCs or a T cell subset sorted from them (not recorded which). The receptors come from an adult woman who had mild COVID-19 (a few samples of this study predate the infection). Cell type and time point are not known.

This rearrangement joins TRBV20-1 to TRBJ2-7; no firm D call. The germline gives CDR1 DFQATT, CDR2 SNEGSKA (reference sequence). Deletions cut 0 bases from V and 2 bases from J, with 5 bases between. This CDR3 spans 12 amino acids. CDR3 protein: CSAREYTYEQYF. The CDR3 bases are TGCAGTGCTAGAGAGTACACCTACGAGCAGTACTTC.

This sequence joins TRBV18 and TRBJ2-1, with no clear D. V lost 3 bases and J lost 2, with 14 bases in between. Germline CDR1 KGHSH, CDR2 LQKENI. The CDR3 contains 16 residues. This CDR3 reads CASSPGILKTYNEQFF. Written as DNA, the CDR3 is TGTGCCAGCTCACCGGGGATCCTGAAAACCTACAATGAGCAGTTCTTC. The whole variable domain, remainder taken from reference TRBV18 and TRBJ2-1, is NAGVMQNPRHLVRRRGQEARLRCSPMKGHSHVYWYRQLPEEGLKFMVYLQKENIIDESGMPKERFSAEFPKEGPSILRIQQVVRGDSAAYFCASSPGILKTYNEQFFGPGTRLTVL.

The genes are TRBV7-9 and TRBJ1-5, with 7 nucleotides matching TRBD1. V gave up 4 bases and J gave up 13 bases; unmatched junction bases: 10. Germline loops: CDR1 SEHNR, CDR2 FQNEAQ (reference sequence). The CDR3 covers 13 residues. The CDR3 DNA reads TGTGCCAGCAGCTCCGCCGGGACAGACAATCAGCATTTT. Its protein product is CASSSAGTDNQHF.

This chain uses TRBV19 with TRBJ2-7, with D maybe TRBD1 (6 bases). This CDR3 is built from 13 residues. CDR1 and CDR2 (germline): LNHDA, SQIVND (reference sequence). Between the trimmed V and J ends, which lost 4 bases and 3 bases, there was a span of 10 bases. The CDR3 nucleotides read TGTGCCAGTAGTAAACAGGGCCTCTACGAGCAGTACTTC. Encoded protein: CASSKQGLYEQYF.

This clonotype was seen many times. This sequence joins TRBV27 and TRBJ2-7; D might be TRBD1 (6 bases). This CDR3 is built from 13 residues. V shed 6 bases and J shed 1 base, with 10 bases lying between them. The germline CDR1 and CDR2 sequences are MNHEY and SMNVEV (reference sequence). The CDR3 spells CASSPTGSYEQYF. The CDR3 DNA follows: TGTGCCAGCAGCCCGACAGGATCCTACGAGCAGTACTTC.

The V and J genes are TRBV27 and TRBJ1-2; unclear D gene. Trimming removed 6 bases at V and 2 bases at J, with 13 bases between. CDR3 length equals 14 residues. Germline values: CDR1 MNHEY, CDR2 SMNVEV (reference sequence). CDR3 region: CASRNRASNYGYTF. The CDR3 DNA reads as TGTGCCAGCAGAAATCGAGCTTCCAACTATGGCTACACCTTC.

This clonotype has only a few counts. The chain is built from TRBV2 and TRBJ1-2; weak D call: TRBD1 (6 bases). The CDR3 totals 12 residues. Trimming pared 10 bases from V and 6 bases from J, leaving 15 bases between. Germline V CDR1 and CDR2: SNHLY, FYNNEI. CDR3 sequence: CATQTGRDGYTF. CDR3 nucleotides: TGTGCCACACAAACAGGGCGGGATGGCTACACCTTC.

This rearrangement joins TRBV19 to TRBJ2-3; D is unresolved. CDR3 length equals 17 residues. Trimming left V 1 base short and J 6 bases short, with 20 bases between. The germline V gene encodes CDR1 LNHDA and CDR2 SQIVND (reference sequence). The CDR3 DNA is TGTGCCAGTAGTATAGGCGGCGCGCTACCCCCTGGGGATACGCAGTATTTT. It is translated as CASSIGGALPPGDTQYF.

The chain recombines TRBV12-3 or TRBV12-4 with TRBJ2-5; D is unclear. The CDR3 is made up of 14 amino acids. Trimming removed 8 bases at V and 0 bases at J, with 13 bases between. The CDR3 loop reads CASARNWNQETQYF. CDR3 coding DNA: TGTGCCAGCGCGAGAAACTGGAACCAAGAGACCCAGTACTTC.

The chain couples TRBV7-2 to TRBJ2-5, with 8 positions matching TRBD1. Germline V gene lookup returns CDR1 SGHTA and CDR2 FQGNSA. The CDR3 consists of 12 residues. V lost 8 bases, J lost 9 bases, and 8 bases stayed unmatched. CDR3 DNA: TGTGCCAGCTCAGGGGGCAGTGGGCCCCAGTACTTC. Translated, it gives CASSGGSGPQYF.

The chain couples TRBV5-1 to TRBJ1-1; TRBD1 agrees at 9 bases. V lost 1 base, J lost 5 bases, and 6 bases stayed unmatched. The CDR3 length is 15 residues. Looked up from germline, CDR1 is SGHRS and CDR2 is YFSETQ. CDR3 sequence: CASSLQRTGVTEAFF. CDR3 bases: TGCGCCAGCAGCTTGCAGAGGACAGGGGTGACTGAAGCTTTCTTT.

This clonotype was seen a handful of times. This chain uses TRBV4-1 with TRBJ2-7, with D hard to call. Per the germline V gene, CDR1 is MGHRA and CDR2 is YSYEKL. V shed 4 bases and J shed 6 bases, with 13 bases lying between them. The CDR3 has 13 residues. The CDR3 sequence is CASSLGRVGEQYF. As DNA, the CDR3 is TGCGCCAGCAGCCTAGGTCGGGTTGGCGAGCAGTACTTC.

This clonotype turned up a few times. The CDR3 DNA follows: TGCGCCAGCAGCCAACTTTTCGGGGACAGCTCCTACAATGAGCAGTTCTTC. It translates to CASSQLFGDSSYNEQFF. J is TRBJ2-1 and V is TRBV4-1, with 7 bases fitting TRBD1. V shed 2 bases and J 0 bases; nucleotides not matched to a gene: 7. Looked up from germline, CDR1 is MGHRA and CDR2 is YSYEKL. This CDR3 contains 17 residues.

CDR3 amino acids: CSARRWGQASGELFF. The CDR3 coding sequence is TGCAGTGCTAGACGGTGGGGACAGGCAAGCGGGGAGCTGTTTTTT. The gene calls are TRBV20-1 and TRBJ2-2; 8 bases match TRBD1. The CDR3 runs to 15 residues. V shed 2 bases, J shed 7 bases, and the junction held 9 bases outside the gene matches. Germline V gene data show CDR1 as DFQATT and CDR2 as SNEGSKA (reference sequence).

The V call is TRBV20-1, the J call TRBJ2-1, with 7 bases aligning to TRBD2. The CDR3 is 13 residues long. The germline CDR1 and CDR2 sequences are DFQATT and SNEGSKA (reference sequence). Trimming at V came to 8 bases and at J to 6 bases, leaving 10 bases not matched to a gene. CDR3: CSTVGRSLNEQFF. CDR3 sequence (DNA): TGCAGTACCGTCGGGAGGTCCCTCAATGAGCAGTTCTTC.

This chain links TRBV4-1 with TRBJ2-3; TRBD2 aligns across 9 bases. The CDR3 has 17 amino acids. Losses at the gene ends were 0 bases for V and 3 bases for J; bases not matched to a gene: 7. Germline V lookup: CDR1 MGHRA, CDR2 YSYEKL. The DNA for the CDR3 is TGCGCCAGCAGCCAAGACCCAGCGGGGGGCCTAACAGATACGCAGTATTTT. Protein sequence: CASSQDPAGGLTDTQYF.

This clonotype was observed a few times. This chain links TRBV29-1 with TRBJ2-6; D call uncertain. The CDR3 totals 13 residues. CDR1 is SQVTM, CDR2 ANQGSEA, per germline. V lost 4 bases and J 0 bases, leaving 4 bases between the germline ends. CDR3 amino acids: CSVGDSGANVLTF. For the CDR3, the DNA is TGCAGCGTTGGAGACTCTGGGGCCAACGTCCTGACTTTC.

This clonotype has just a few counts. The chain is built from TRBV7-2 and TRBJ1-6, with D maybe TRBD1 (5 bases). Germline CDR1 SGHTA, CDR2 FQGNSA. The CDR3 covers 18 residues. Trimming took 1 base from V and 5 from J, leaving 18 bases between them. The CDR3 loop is CASSLGVFRRQNNSPLHF. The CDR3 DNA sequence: TGTGCCAGCAGCTTAGGAGTCTTCCGTCGACAGAATAATTCACCCCTCCACTTT.

DNA for the CDR3: TGTGCCAGCAGTCAGGGACAGGACCAGCATTTT. The encoded protein is CASSQGQDQHF. The V and J genes are TRBV27 and TRBJ1-5; 8 nucleotides line up with TRBD1. Unmatched junction bases numbered 3, after V lost 5 bases and J lost 12 bases. CDR3 length: 11 amino acids. Germline V CDR1 and CDR2: MNHEY, SMNVEV (reference sequence).

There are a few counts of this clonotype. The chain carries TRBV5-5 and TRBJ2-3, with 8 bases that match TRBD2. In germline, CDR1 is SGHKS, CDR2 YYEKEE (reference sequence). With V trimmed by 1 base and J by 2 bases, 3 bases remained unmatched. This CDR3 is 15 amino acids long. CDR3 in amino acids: CASSLWRGDTDTQYF. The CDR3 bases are TGTGCCAGCAGCTTGTGGCGGGGGGACACAGATACGCAGTATTTT.

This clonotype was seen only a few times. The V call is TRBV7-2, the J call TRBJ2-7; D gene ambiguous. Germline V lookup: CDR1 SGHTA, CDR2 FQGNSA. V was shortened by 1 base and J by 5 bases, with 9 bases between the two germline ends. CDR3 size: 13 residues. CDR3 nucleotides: TGTGCCAGCAGCTTAGACCTAGACCACGAGCAGTACTTC. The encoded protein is CASSLDLDHEQYF.

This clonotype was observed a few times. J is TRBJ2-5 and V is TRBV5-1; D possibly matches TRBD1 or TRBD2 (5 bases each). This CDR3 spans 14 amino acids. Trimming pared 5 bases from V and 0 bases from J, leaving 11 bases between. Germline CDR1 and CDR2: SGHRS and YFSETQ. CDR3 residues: CASRLGTYQETQYF. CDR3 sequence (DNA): TGCGCCAGCAGGCTGGGGACCTACCAAGAGACCCAGTACTTC.